This TCR beta chain was retrieved from a study of CD8 T cells in ankylosing spondylitis. Study-wide points: Disease-linked clones reportedly showed significant enrichment in matched ankylosing spondylitis synovial fluid. What appeared characteristic of ankylosing spondylitis blood was a TCR beta motif of fewer than ten highly homologous variants.

TCRdb fed the 5' RACE reads into MiXCR, producing one record per CDR3 protein. The sample includes 450,000 to 550,000 distinct CDR3 sequences, roughly 5% of them seen just once. This clonotype came up many times. The antigen is unknown. The sample consisted of blood, either unsorted or a sorted T cell fraction (not recorded which). The receptor was derived from a male donor with ankylosing spondylitis.

CDR3 loop: CAPGEASPNEQFF. The CDR3 nucleotides read TGTGCCCCCGGAGAAGCATCTCCCAATGAGCAGTTCTTC. This chain joins TRBV6-2 or TRBV6-3 and TRBJ2-1; D is unclear. Germline V gene lookup returns CDR1 MNHEY and CDR2 SVGEGT. Trimming cost V 11 bases and J 6 bases, with 17 bases left between them. CDR3 size: 13 residues.